This T cell receptor (beta chain) was sequenced during a study of T cell repertoires in cytomegalovirus infection. On the study more broadly: Used in the study were CMV epitopes, some recently identified and HLA-C-restricted, others well-studied and HLA-B-restricted. Indications came from public TCR beta signatures; they pointed to CMV infection and to a matching HLA type. Findings of the study overall: Cumulative public TCR beta family frequency identified CMV carriers with the relevant HLA. CMV-specific TCR beta clonotypes restricted by HLA-C dominated the ex vivo response.

The CDR3 runs to 14 residues. V dropped 5 bases and J dropped 2 bases, with 10 bases sitting between them. Germline-derived CDR1 and CDR2 are SGHTA and FQGNSA. This clonotype was picked up a small number of times. Its antigen is currently unknown. Via MiXCR, TCRdb re-called the reads, giving one row per CDR3 protein. The sample lists about 160,000 distinct CDR3 sequences; less than 25% were seen once. The J gene is TRBJ1-5, the V gene TRBV7-2; possibly TRBD1 for D (5 bases). The sequencing here drew on CD8+ T cells from cultured PBMCs, taken from culture after CMV antigen stimulation. The TCR comes from a human donor in good health (CMV status not recorded). Some clones in this sample may be carry-over from other donors' samples. The CDR3 DNA is TGTGCCAGCAGCCGCGGGGGTGGCAATCAGCCCCAGCATTTT. Translated, it gives CASSRGGGNQPQHF. Filled out from reference TRBV7-2 and TRBJ1-5, the complete variable domain reads GAGVSQSPSNKVTEKGKDVELRCDPISGHTALYWYRQSLGQGLEFLIYFQGNSAPDKSGLPSDRFSAERTGGSVSTLTIQRTQQEDSAVYLCASSRGGGNQPQHFGDGTRLSIL.